The rows below give T cell receptor beta chains drawn from one sample of a study of technical replicates of blood from a few donors. Repertoires were generated with immunoSEQ multiplex PCR, while TCRdb's copy carries only in-frame clones and drops some. The table records roughly 60,000 clones, approximately 87% of them present only once. The sample taken for sequencing was PBMCs. Every receptor here comes from a human donor in good health. Some clones in this sample may be carry-over from other donors' samples. The CDR3 runs from the conserved cysteine through the conserved F or W. Each record gives: D gene, clone size, V gene, J gene, CDR3 DNA, CDR3 protein. D genes are given only for firm matches. Size tells how often a clone was seen (once, few, many) or the class of an expanded clone, and some rows leave it out.

D gene: TRBD2
clone size: few
V gene: TRBV30
J gene: TRBJ2-1
CDR3 DNA: TGTGCCTGGATGGAGAGACTAGCGGGAAACAATGAGCAGTTCTTC
CDR3 protein: CAWMERLAGNNEQFF

D gene: TRBD2
clone size: .
V gene: TRBV7-2
J gene: TRBJ2-7
CDR3 DNA: TGTGCCAGCAGCGGAACTAGCGGCTCCTACGAGCAGTACTTC
CDR3 protein: CASSGTSGSYEQYF

D gene: TRBD2
clone size: .
V gene: TRBV7-2
J gene: TRBJ2-6
CDR3 DNA: TGTGCCAGCAGCCCCCGAGGAGCGGGGAGCTCTGGGGCCAACGTCCTGACTTTC
CDR3 protein: CASSPRGAGSSGANVLTF

D gene: .
clone size: .
V gene: TRBV19
J gene: TRBJ2-5
CDR3 DNA: TGTGCCAGTAGTCCCAGGACAGTCGGTGGGGAGACCCAGTACTTC
CDR3 protein: CASSPRTVGGETQYF

D gene: .
clone size: .
V gene: TRBV7-6
J gene: TRBJ2-1
CDR3 DNA: TGTGCCAGCAGCCCTGTGGGGGGAGGCTACAATGAGCAGTTCTTC
CDR3 protein: CASSPVGGGYNEQFF

D gene: .
clone size: .
V gene: TRBV4-2
J gene: TRBJ1-5
CDR3 DNA: TGTGCCAGCAGCCAAGATCGGGGACAGCCCCAGCATTTT
CDR3 protein: CASSQDRGQPQHF

D gene: TRBD2
clone size: .
V gene: TRBV5-1
J gene: TRBJ2-7
CDR3 DNA: TGCGCCAGCAGCTTTCTAGCGGGGTATCCCTACGAGCAGTACTTC
CDR3 protein: CASSFLAGYPYEQYF

D gene: TRBD2
clone size: .
V gene: TRBV5-4
J gene: TRBJ2-3
CDR3 DNA: TGTGCCAGCAGCTCTGCTAGCGGGAGGGTGACAGATACGCAGTATTTT
CDR3 protein: CASSSASGRVTDTQYF

D gene: TRBD2
clone size: .
V gene: TRBV19
J gene: TRBJ2-7
CDR3 DNA: TGTGCCAGTACCGGGCATCAAGCGGGGGTCTACGAGCAGTACTTC
CDR3 protein: CASTGHQAGVYEQYF

D gene: TRBD1
clone size: .
V gene: TRBV5-4
J gene: TRBJ1-6
CDR3 DNA: TGTGCCAGCAGCGGGGGACAGAGTTCACCCCTCCACTTT
CDR3 protein: CASSGGQSSPLHF

D gene: .
clone size: .
V gene: TRBV19
J gene: TRBJ1-5
CDR3 DNA: TGTGCCAGTGGACTTAATAGCAATCAGCCCCAGCATTTT
CDR3 protein: CASGLNSNQPQHF

D gene: TRBD1
clone size: .
V gene: TRBV4-3
J gene: TRBJ2-2
CDR3 DNA: TGCGCCAGCAGCCAAGATAGGGGGCAAACCGGGGAGCTGTTTTTT
CDR3 protein: CASSQDRGQTGELFF

D gene: .
clone size: .
V gene: TRBV5-1
J gene: TRBJ2-1
CDR3 DNA: TGCGCCAGCAGCCCCAAGGACAGCTACAATGAGCAGTTCTTC
CDR3 protein: CASSPKDSYNEQFF

D gene: .
clone size: .
V gene: TRBV5-1
J gene: TRBJ2-1
CDR3 DNA: TGCGCCAGCAGCTTGGCAGGTAACTACAATGAGCAGTTCTTC
CDR3 protein: CASSLAGNYNEQFF

D gene: TRBD2
clone size: .
V gene: TRBV28
J gene: TRBJ2-5
CDR3 DNA: TGTGCCAGCAGCCCCGGGACTAGGGGGGAGACCCAGTACTTC
CDR3 protein: CASSPGTRGETQYF

D gene: TRBD2
clone size: .
V gene: TRBV7-2
J gene: TRBJ2-7
CDR3 DNA: TGTGCCAGCAGCCTCGCCGGGACTAGCGGGACCTACTACGAGCAGTACTTC
CDR3 protein: CASSLAGTSGTYYEQYF

D gene: TRBD2
clone size: .
V gene: TRBV7-8
J gene: TRBJ2-7
CDR3 DNA: TGTGCCAGCAGCCCGGACCTCGGGGGGGGGAGGGGCGAGCAGTACTTC
CDR3 protein: CASSPDLGGGRGEQYF

D gene: TRBD1
clone size: .
V gene: TRBV4-3
J gene: TRBJ1-4
CDR3 DNA: TGCGCCAGCAGCCAAGATGTAGGAGGGACAGGGGGCCGGGAAAAACTGTTTTTT
CDR3 protein: CASSQDVGGTGGREKLFF

D gene: TRBD1
clone size: few
V gene: TRBV29-1
J gene: TRBJ2-4
CDR3 DNA: TGCAGCGGCAGACAGGGAAACATTCAGTACTTC
CDR3 protein: CSGRQGNIQYF

D gene: TRBD1
clone size: .
V gene: TRBV27
J gene: TRBJ1-1
CDR3 DNA: TGTGCCAGCAGCCACCGGGACAGGGAGGCTGAAGCTTTCTTT
CDR3 protein: CASSHRDREAEAFF

D gene: .
clone size: .
V gene: TRBV5-6
J gene: TRBJ2-6
CDR3 DNA: TGTGCCAGCAGCTTCAACTCTGGGGCCAACGTCCTGACTTTC
CDR3 protein: CASSFNSGANVLTF

D gene: TRBD1
clone size: .
V gene: TRBV5-1
J gene: TRBJ2-3
CDR3 DNA: TGCGCCAGCAGCTTGGGGACAGGGGCCTTGGATACGCAGTATTTT
CDR3 protein: CASSLGTGALDTQYF

D gene: .
clone size: .
V gene: TRBV30
J gene: TRBJ2-5
CDR3 DNA: TGTGCCTGGAGCCGGGACACGCAAGAGACCCAGTACTTC
CDR3 protein: CAWSRDTQETQYF

D gene: TRBD2
clone size: .
V gene: TRBV4-1
J gene: TRBJ2-1
CDR3 DNA: TGCGCCAGCAGCCAAGAAGGAGCGGGAGTCCTCAATGAGCAGTTCTTC
CDR3 protein: CASSQEGAGVLNEQFF

D gene: TRBD2
clone size: .
V gene: TRBV30
J gene: TRBJ2-3
CDR3 DNA: TGTGCCTGGAGTACAGGCCTAGCGGGGGGGGATACGCAGTATTTT
CDR3 protein: CAWSTGLAGGDTQYF

D gene: .
clone size: .
V gene: TRBV2
J gene: TRBJ2-5
CDR3 DNA: TGTGCCAGCAGTGAAAGCGTGGCTATACCCGGGACCCAGTACTTC
CDR3 protein: CASSESVAIPGTQYF

D gene: TRBD2
clone size: .
V gene: TRBV6-5
J gene: TRBJ2-7
CDR3 DNA: TGTGCCAGCACTGCTAGCGGGAAGGACGAGCAGTACTTC
CDR3 protein: CASTASGKDEQYF

D gene: .
clone size: .
V gene: TRBV7-5
J gene: TRBJ2-7
CDR3 DNA: TGTGCCAGAAGTTCCGAAGAGGGTCGTTTACCCGAGCAGTACTTC
CDR3 protein: CARSSEEGRLPEQYF

D gene: TRBD1
clone size: .
V gene: TRBV2
J gene: TRBJ2-7
CDR3 DNA: TGTGCCAGCATTGGAGGTTGGGACAGTAAAACCTACGAGCAGTACTTC
CDR3 protein: CASIGGWDSKTYEQYF

D gene: TRBD1
clone size: .
V gene: TRBV27
J gene: TRBJ2-7
CDR3 DNA: TGTGCCAGCAGCGTGACAGGGTGGTACGAGCAGTACTTC
CDR3 protein: CASSVTGWYEQYF

D gene: TRBD2
clone size: .
V gene: TRBV2
J gene: TRBJ2-3
CDR3 DNA: TGTGCCAGCAAGAGATCAGCGGGGGGGCCAGATACGCAGTATTTT
CDR3 protein: CASKRSAGGPDTQYF

D gene: TRBD2
clone size: .
V gene: TRBV9
J gene: TRBJ2-2
CDR3 DNA: TGTGCCAGCAGCGGCAGACTAGCGGGAGGCCCCCCTGACACCGGGGAGCTGTTTTTT
CDR3 protein: CASSGRLAGGPPDTGELFF

D gene: .
clone size: .
V gene: TRBV21-1
J gene: TRBJ2-7
CDR3 DNA: TGTGCCAAGGATGGAGGACAGGAAGTCCCCGAGCAGTACTTC
CDR3 protein: CAKDGGQEVPEQYF

D gene: TRBD1
clone size: .
V gene: TRBV19
J gene: TRBJ1-1
CDR3 DNA: TGTGCCAGTAGAAGGAGGGGGCAAGGTCTGAACACTGAAGCTTTCTTT
CDR3 protein: CASRRRGQGLNTEAFF

D gene: .
clone size: .
V gene: TRBV5-1
J gene: TRBJ2-7
CDR3 DNA: TGCGCCAGCAGCGTTGGGACTTACGAGCAGTACTTC
CDR3 protein: CASSVGTYEQYF

D gene: TRBD1
clone size: .
V gene: TRBV4-2
J gene: TRBJ2-5
CDR3 DNA: TGTGCCAGCAGCCAACCGGGACAGCAAGAGACCCAGTACTTC
CDR3 protein: CASSQPGQQETQYF

D gene: TRBD1
clone size: .
V gene: TRBV19
J gene: TRBJ1-1
CDR3 DNA: TGTGCCAGTAGAACAAATCCGACAGGGTATAACACTGAAGCTTTCTTT
CDR3 protein: CASRTNPTGYNTEAFF

D gene: TRBD1
clone size: few
V gene: TRBV29-1
J gene: TRBJ1-1
CDR3 DNA: TGCAGCGGGGGACAGGGGAACACTGAAGCTTTCTTT
CDR3 protein: CSGGQGNTEAFF

D gene: .
clone size: once
V gene: TRBV27
J gene: TRBJ1-2
CDR3 DNA: TGTGCCAGCAGTTTATTCATTACCGGGACACCTACTAACTATGGCTACACCTTC
CDR3 protein: CASSLFITGTPTNYGYTF

D gene: .
clone size: .
V gene: TRBV18
J gene: TRBJ1-2
CDR3 DNA: TGTGCCAGCTCACAGACCCAGGGCTATGGCTACACCTTC
CDR3 protein: CASSQTQGYGYTF

D gene: TRBD2
clone size: .
V gene: TRBV4-2
J gene: TRBJ2-1
CDR3 DNA: TGTGCCAGCAGCCACCCTAGCGGGATGAGCTCCTACAATGAGCAGTTCTTC
CDR3 protein: CASSHPSGMSSYNEQFF

D gene: .
clone size: .
V gene: TRBV7-2
J gene: TRBJ2-1
CDR3 DNA: TGTGCCAGCAGCTTAGGTAGCAATGAGCAGTTCTTC
CDR3 protein: CASSLGSNEQFF

D gene: TRBD1
clone size: .
V gene: TRBV4-1
J gene: TRBJ1-6
CDR3 DNA: TGCGCCAGCAGCCAAAGCCGAGGGGGCGATAATTCACCCCTCCACTTT
CDR3 protein: CASSQSRGGDNSPLHF

D gene: .
clone size: .
V gene: TRBV30
J gene: TRBJ2-5
CDR3 DNA: TGTGCCTGGAGGTTGACTGGGCAAGAGACCCAGTACTTC
CDR3 protein: CAWRLTGQETQYF

D gene: TRBD1
clone size: few
V gene: TRBV30
J gene: TRBJ1-1
CDR3 DNA: TGTGCCTGGAGTAGGCCGGGACAGGGGGCTGCCACTGAAGCTTTCTTT
CDR3 protein: CAWSRPGQGAATEAFF

D gene: .
clone size: .
V gene: TRBV4-3
J gene: TRBJ1-3
CDR3 DNA: TGCGCCAGCAGCCAAGATTGGAGGGGTTCTGGAAACACCATATATTTT
CDR3 protein: CASSQDWRGSGNTIYF

D gene: .
clone size: .
V gene: TRBV14
J gene: TRBJ1-3
CDR3 DNA: TGTGCCAGCAGCCATGGGACTAGGGGAAACACCATATATTTT
CDR3 protein: CASSHGTRGNTIYF

D gene: .
clone size: .
V gene: TRBV7-2
J gene: TRBJ1-2
CDR3 DNA: TGTGCCAGCAGCCCAACACAGGGAATGGATGGCTACACCTTC
CDR3 protein: CASSPTQGMDGYTF

D gene: .
clone size: .
V gene: TRBV11-2
J gene: TRBJ2-7
CDR3 DNA: TGTGCCAGCAGCCGTCCGGGATGGTCTAGCTCCTACGAGCAGTACTTC
CDR3 protein: CASSRPGWSSSYEQYF